This T cell receptor (beta chain) was observed in a study of cytomegalovirus exposure and HLA in healthy donors. Overall study results and limits: Later on, an analysis tied roughly 17,000 TCR beta sequences to HLA alleles at 0.05 false discovery rate.

Primers included in the PCR were 60 Vbeta and 13 Jbeta primers. Repertoires were generated with immunoSEQ multiplex PCR, while TCRdb's copy carries only in-frame clones and drops some. The profile shows about 210,000 clones, over 80% of them singletons. With respect to this clone: Its antigen is as yet unknown.

This CDR3 has 13 residues. V lost 1 base and J 9 bases, leaving 10 bases between the germline ends. Per germline, CDR1 MGHRA and CDR2 YSYEKL. V and J are TRBV4-1 and TRBJ2-1; possibly TRBD1 for D (6 bases). The sequencing sample was made of PBMCs. This receptor was identified in a man aged 35-49 years in good health and CMV-seropositive. CDR3 sequence (DNA): TGCGCCAGCAGCCAAGTACAGGGAATTGAGCAGTTCTTC. Residues: CASSQVQGIEQFF.